Sequencing of this T cell receptor beta chain was carried out in a study of patients and donors after allogeneic stem cell transplantation. TCRdb reprocessed the RT-PCR reads with MiXCR, giving one entry per CDR3 protein. The repertoire holds about 960,000 distinct CDR3 sequences, with about a sixth as singletons. This clonotype was counted at least ten times. V lost 1 base, J lost 6 bases, and 1 base stayed unmatched. In germline, CDR1 is SGHAT, CDR2 FQNNGV. The CDR3 is 14 amino acids. Material for sequencing was blood, either unsorted or a sorted T cell fraction (not recorded which). The sequence was obtained from a human donor who was either an allogeneic HSCT recipient or a stem cell or donor lymphocyte infusion donor (not recorded which). It is not recorded whose cells these are; they may come from a transplant donor. The chain recombines TRBV11-2 with TRBJ2-1, with 9 bases matching TRBD1. CDR3 nucleotides: TGTGCCAGCAGCTTAGGACAGGGGGGCAATGAGCAGTTCTTC. Encoded protein: CASSLGQGGNEQFF.